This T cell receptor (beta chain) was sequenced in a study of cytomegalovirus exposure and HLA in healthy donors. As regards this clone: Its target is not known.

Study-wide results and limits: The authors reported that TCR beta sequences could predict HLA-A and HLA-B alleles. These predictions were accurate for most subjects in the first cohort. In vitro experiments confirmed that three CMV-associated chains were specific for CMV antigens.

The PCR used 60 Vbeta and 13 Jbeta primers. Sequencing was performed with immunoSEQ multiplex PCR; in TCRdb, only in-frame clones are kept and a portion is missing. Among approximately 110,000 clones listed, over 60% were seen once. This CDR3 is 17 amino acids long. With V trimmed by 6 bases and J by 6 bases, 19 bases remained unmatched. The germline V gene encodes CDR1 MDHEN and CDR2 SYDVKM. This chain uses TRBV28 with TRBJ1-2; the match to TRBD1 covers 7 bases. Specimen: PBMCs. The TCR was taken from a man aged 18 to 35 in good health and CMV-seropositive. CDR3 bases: TGTGCCAGCAGCCCAAGACCGCTCGGGACAGTGGATGATGGCTACACCTTC. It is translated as CASSPRPLGTVDDGYTF.